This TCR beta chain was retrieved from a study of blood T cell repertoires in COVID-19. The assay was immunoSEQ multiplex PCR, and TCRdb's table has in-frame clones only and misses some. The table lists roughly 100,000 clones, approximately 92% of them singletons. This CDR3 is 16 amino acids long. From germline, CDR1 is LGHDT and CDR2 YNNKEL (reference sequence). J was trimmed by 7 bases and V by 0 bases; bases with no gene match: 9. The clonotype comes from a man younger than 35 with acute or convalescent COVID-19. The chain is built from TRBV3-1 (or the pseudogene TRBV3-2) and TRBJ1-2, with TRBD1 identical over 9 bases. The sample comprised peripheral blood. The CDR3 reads CASSQDGTGTGRGYTF. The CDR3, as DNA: TGTGCCAGCAGCCAAGACGGGACCGGGACAGGGCGTGGCTACACCTTC.